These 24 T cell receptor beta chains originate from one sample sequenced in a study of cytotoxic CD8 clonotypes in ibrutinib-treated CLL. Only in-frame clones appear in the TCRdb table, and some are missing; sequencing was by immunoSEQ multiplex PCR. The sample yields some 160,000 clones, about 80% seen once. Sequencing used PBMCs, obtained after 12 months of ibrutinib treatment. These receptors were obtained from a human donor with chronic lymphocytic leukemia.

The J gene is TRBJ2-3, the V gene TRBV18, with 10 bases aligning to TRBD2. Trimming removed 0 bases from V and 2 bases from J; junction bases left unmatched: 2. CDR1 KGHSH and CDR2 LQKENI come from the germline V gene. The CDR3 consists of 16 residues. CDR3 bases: TGTGCCAGCTCACCACCAAGCGGGGGGGCCACAGATACGCAGTATTTT. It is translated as CASSPPSGGATDTQYF. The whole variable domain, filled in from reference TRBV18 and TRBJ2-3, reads NAGVMQNPRHLVRRRGQEARLRCSPMKGHSHVYWYRQLPEEGLKFMVYLQKENIIDESGMPKERFSAEFPKEGPSILRIQQVVRGDSAAYFCASSPPSGGATDTQYFGPGTRLTVL.

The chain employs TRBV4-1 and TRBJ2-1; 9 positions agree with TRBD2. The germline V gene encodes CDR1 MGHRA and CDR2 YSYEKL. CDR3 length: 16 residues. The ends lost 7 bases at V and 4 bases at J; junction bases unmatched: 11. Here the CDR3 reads CASKSGASGEYNEQFF. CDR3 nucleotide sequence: TGCGCCAGCAAGTCTGGGGCTAGCGGGGAATACAATGAGCAGTTCTTC.

The chain's CDR3 is CASSQEARSNQPQHF. The CDR3 region has the DNA TGTGCCAGCAGCCAAGAAGCTAGGAGCAATCAGCCCCAGCATTTT. This chain joins TRBV4-2 and TRBJ1-5; no definite D call. The V end was cut by 0 bases, the J end by 1 base, with 7 bases between. The CDR3 has 15 amino acids. Per the germline V gene, CDR1 is LGHNA and CDR2 is YNFKEQ.

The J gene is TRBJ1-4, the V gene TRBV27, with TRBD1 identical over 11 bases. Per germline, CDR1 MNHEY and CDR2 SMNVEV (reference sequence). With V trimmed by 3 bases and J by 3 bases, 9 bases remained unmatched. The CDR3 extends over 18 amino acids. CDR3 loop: CASSFKGQGARANEKLFF. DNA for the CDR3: TGTGCCAGCAGTTTCAAAGGACAGGGGGCTAGGGCTAATGAAAAACTGTTTTTT.

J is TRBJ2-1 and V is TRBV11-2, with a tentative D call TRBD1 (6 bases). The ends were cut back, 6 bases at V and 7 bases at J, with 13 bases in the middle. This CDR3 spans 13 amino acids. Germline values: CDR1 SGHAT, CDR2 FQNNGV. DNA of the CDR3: TGTGCCAGCAGGGGGGCTAGCCGGAATGAGCAGTTCTTC. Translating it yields CASRGASRNEQFF.

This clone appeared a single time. The CDR3 spells CASSLRSGRVGVNTGELFF. The CDR3 DNA reads TGTGCCAGCAGTTTACGTAGCGGGAGGGTCGGGGTGAACACCGGGGAGCTGTTTTTT. The J gene is TRBJ2-2, the V gene TRBV27; 11 positions match TRBD2. CDR1 is MNHEY and CDR2 is SMNVEV in the germline V gene (reference sequence). V was clipped by 2 bases and J by 1 base; unmatched bases: 9. The CDR3 runs to 19 residues.

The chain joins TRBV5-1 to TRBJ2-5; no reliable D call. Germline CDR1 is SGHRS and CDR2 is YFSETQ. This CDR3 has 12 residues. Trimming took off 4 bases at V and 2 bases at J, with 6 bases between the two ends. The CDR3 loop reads CASSTRQETQYF. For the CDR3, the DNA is TGCGCCAGCAGCACACGGCAAGAGACCCAGTACTTC.

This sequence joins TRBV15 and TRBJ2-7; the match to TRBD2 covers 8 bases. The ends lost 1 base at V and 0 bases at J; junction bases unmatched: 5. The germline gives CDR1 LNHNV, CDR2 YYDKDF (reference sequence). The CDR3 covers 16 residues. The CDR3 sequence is CATSRASGGSSYEQYF. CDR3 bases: TGTGCCACCAGCAGAGCTTCGGGGGGGTCCTCCTACGAGCAGTACTTC.

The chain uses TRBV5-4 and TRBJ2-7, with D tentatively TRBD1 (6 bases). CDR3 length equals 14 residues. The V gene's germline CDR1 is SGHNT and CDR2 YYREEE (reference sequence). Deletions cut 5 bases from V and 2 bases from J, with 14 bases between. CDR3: CASSSRTATYEQYF. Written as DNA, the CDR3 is TGTGCCAGCAGTTCCCGGACAGCCACCTACGAGCAGTACTTC.

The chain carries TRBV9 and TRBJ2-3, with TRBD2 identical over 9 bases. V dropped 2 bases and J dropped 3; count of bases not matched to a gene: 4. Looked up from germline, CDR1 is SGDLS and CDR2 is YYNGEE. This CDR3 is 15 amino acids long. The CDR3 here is CASSVSGSGTDTQYF. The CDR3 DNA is TGTGCCAGCAGCGTTAGCGGGAGTGGGACAGATACGCAGTATTTT.

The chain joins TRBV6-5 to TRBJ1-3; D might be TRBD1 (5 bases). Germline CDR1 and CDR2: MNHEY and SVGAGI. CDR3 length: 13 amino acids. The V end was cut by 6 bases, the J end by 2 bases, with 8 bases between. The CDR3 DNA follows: TGTGCCAGCAGGTCAGGGCCTGGAAACACCATATATTTT. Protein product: CASRSGPGNTIYF.

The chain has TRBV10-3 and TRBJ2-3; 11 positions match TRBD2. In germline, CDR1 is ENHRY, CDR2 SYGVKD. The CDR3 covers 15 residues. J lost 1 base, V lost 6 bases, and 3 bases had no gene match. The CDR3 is CAISMGLAGTDTQYF. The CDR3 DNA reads TGTGCCATCAGCATGGGACTAGCGGGCACAGATACGCAGTATTTT.

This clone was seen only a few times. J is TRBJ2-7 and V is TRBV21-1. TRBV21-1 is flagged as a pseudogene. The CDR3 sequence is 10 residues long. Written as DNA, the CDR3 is TGTGCCAGCAGCAAAGAAGGGTCGACTTTC. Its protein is CASSKEGSTF.

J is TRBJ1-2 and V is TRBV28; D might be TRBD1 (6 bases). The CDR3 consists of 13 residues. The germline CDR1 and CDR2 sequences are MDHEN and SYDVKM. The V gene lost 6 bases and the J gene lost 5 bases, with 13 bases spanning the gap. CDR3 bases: TGTGCCAGCAGCCCCGGACAGCTTTATGGCTACACCTTC. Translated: CASSPGQLYGYTF.

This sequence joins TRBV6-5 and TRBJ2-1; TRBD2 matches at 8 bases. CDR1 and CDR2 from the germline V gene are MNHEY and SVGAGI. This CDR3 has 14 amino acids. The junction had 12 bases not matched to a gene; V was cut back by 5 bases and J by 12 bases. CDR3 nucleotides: TGTGCCAGCAGTCCCCAATCCGGGAGGGGAGGGCAGTTCTTC. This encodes CASSPQSGRGGQFF.

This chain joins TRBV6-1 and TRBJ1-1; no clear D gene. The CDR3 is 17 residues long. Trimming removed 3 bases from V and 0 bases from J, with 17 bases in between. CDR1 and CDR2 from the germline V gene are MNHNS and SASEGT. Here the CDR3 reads CASSDSAARLLNTEAFF. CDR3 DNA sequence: TGTGCCAGCAGTGATAGCGCGGCCCGACTTTTGAACACTGAAGCTTTCTTT.

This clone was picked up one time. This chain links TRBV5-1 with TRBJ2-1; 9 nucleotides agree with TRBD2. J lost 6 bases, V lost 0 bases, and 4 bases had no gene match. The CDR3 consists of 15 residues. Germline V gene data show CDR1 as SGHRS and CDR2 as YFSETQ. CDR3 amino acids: CASSLERGAANEQFF. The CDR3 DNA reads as TGCGCCAGCAGCTTGGAGCGGGGGGCCGCCAATGAGCAGTTCTTC.

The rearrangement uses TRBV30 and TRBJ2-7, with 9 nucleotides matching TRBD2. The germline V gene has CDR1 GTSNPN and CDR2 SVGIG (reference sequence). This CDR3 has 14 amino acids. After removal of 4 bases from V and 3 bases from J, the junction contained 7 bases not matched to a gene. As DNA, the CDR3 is TGTGCCTGGACGACGCCTAGCGGGATCTACGAGCAGTACTTC. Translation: CAWTTPSGIYEQYF.

The CDR3 sequence is CASSDGTAHSNQPQHF. The CDR3 DNA follows: TGTGCCAGCAGTGACGGGACAGCCCATAGCAATCAGCCCCAGCATTTT. This chain connects TRBV6-1 to TRBJ1-5; 7 bases line up with TRBD1. Per germline, CDR1 MNHNS and CDR2 SASEGT. With 3 bases clipped from V and 0 bases from J, the junction kept 5 bases outside the gene matches. The CDR3 covers 16 residues.

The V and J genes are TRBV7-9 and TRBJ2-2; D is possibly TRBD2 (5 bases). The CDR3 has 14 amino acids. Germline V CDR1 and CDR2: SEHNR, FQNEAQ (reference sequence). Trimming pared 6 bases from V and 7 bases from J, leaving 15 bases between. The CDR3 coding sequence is TGTGCCAGCAGTTTAAATAGCGCGGGCGGGGAGCTGTTTTTT. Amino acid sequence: CASSLNSAGGELFF.

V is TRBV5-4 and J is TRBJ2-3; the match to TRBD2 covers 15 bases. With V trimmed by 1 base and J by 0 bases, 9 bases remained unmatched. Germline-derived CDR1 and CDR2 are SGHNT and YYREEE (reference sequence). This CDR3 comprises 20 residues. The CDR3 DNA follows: TGTGCCAGCAGCTTGCCGGGACTAGCGGGGGGCCCCCCTAGCACAGATACGCAGTATTTT. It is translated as CASSLPGLAGGPPSTDTQYF. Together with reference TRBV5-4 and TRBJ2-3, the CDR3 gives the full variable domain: ETGVTQSPTHLIKTRGQQVTLRCSSQSGHNTVSWYQQALGQGPQFIFQYYREEENGRGNFPPRFSGLQFPNYSSELNVNALELDDSALYLCASSLPGLAGGPPSTDTQYFGPGTRLTVL.

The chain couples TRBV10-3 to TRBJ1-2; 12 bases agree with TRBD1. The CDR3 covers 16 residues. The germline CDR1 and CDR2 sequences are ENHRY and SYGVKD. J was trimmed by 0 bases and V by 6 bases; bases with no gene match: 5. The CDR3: CAIRAGTGGPNYGYTF. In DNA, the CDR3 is TGTGCCATCAGGGCCGGGACAGGGGGCCCTAACTATGGCTACACCTTC.

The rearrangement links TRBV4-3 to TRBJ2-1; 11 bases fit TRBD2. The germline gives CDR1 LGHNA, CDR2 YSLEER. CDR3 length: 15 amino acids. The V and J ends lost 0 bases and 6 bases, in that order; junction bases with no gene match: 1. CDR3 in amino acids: CASSQELAGVNEQFF. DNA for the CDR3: TGCGCCAGCAGCCAAGAACTAGCGGGAGTCAATGAGCAGTTCTTC.

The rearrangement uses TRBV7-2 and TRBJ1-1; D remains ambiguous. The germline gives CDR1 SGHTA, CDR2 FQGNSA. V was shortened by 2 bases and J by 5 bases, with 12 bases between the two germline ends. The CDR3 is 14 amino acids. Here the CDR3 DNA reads TGTGCCAGCAGCTTAAGTAGGGTGGGGACTGAAGCTTTCTTT. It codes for CASSLSRVGTEAFF. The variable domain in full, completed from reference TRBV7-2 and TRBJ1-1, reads GAGVSQSPSNKVTEKGKDVELRCDPISGHTALYWYRQSLGQGLEFLIYFQGNSAPDKSGLPSDRFSAERTGGSVSTLTIQRTQQEDSAVYLCASSLSRVGTEAFFGQGTRLTVV.